This TCR beta chain emerged from a study of cytomegalovirus exposure and HLA in healthy donors. Healthy people donating bone marrow made up the donors. Donors showed nominal health when sampled, although they likely had unrecorded immune exposures. Study findings and constraints: Later analysis demonstrated an association between a missense DCLRE1C variant and TCR beta V- and J-gene trimming. As was reported, the classifier diagnosed cytomegalovirus status with high specificity and sensitivity.

As regards this clone: The antigen is not known.

PCR was performed using 60 Vbeta and 13 Jbeta primers. Generated by immunoSEQ multiplex PCR, the TCRdb table keeps only in-frame clones and is missing some. Of some 150,000 clones in the sample, approximately 78% were seen once. J was trimmed by 1 base and V by 3 bases; bases with no gene match: 3. The germline V gene encodes CDR1 GTSNPN and CDR2 SVGIG (reference sequence). The CDR3 runs to 15 residues. Input material: PBMCs. This clonotype was sampled from a woman in her forties or fifties in good health and CMV-seropositive. The gene calls are TRBV30 and TRBJ2-3, with TRBD2 matching over 11 bases. The CDR3 DNA sequence: TGTGCCTGGAGCTTTAGCGGGGGGGGCACAGATACGCAGTATTTT. Translated, it gives CAWSFSGGGTDTQYF.